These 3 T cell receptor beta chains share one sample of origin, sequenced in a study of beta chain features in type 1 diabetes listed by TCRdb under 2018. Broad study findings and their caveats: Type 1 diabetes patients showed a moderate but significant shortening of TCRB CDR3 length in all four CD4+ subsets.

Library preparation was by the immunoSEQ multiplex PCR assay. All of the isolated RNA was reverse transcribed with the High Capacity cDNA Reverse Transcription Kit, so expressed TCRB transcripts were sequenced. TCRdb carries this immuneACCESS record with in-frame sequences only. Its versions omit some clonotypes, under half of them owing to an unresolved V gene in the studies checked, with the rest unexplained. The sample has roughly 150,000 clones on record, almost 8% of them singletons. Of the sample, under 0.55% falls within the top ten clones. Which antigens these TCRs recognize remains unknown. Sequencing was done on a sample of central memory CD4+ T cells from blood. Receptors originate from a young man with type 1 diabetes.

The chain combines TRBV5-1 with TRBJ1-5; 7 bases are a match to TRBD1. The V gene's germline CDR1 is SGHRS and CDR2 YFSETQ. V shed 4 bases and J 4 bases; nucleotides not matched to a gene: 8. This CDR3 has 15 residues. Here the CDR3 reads CASSKGDSENQPQHF. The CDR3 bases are TGCGCCAGCAGCAAGGGGGACAGCGAAAATCAGCCCCAGCATTTT.

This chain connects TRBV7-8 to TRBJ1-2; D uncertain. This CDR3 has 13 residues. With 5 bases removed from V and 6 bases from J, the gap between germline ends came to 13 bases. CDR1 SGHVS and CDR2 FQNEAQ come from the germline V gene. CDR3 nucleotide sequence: TGTGCCAGCAGCCCACGGGCCGGGGATGGCTACACCTTC. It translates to CASSPRAGDGYTF.

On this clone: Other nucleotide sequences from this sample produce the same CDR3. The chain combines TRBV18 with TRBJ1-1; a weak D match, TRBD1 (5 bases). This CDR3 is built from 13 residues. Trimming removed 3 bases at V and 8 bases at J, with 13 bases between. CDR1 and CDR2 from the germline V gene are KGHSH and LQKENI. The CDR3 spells CASSPERGGEAFF. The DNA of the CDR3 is TGTGCCAGCTCACCGGAAAGGGGAGGCGAAGCTTTCTTT.